Below, one T cell receptor beta chain is given with its context. Its antigen is not identified. The data are from a study of shared clonotypes between healthy human individuals. Study as a whole: Sampling drew on donors who were two women and a few men aged 18 to 49. Study-level results: The sole specimen, blood, was sampled, and tissue repertoires likely differ.

The quantity of DNA used in unsorted PBMC replicate PCRs was 250 to 350 ng, corresponding to about 30,000 T cell genomes. Here immunoSEQ multiplex PCR was the method, and the copy in TCRdb shows in-frame clones only, minus some. The sample has 550,000 to 600,000 clones, 70% to 80% seen once; the top ten hold around 11%. The ends lost 3 bases at V and 7 bases at J; junction bases unmatched: 9. The CDR3 covers 16 residues. Germline CDR1 and CDR2: ENHRY and SYGVKD. The sequenced sample was PBMCs. The clonotype originates from a woman in her forties in good health. Some clones in this sample may be carry-over from other donors' samples. V usage is TRBV10-3 and J usage is TRBJ2-1; the match to TRBD2 covers 10 bases. The CDR3 protein is CAISDPLAGEKNEQFF. The CDR3 DNA reads as TGTGCCATCAGTGACCCTCTAGCGGGAGAGAAAAATGAGCAGTTCTTC.